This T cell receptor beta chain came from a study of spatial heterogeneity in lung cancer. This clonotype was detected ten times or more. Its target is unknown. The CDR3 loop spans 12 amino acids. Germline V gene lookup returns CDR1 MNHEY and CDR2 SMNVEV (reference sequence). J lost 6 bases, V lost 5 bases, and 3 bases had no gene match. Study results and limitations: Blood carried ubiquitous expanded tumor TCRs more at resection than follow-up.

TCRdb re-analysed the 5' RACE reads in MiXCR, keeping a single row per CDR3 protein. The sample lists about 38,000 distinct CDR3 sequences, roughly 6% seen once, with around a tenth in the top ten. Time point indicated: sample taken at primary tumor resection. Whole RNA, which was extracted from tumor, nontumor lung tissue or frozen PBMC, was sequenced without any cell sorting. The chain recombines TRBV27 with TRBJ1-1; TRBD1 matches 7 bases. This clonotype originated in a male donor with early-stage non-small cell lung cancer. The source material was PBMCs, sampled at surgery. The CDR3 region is CASSVTGSEAFF. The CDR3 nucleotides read TGTGCCAGCAGTGTGACAGGGTCTGAAGCTTTCTTT.